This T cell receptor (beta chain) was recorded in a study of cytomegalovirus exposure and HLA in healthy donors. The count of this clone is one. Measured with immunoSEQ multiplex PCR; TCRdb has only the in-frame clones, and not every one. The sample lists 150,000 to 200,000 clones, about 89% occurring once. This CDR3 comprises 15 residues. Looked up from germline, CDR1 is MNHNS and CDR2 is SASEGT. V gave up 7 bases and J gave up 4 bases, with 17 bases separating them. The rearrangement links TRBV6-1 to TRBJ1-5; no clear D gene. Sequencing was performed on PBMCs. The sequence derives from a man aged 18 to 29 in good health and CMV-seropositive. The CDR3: CASMEDPSLNQPQHF. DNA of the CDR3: TGTGCCAGCATGGAGGACCCCTCCTTAAATCAGCCCCAGCATTTT.